This TCR beta chain derives from a study of OX40 agonist ivuxolimab in advanced cancers. On the study more broadly: Patients took ivuxolimab, an agonistic anti-OX40 (CD134) antibody.

Remarks on this clone: Antigen unknown.

Overall study results and limits: At 0.1 to 3.0 mg/kg, clonal expansion of CD4+ and CD8+ blood T cells had occurred by week 6.

TCRdb's table, derived via immunoSEQ multiplex PCR, lists solely in-frame clones and lacks some. The table lists around 80,000 clones, roughly 80% of them singletons, with over 0.4% in the top ten. The sample here was CD4+ or CD8+ T cells sorted from blood, taken in a trial of the OX40 agonist ivuxolimab. The sequence was obtained from an adult with an advanced solid tumor such as melanoma, head and neck, liver or kidney cancer.

Here the CDR3 reads CASSQTQLGGRYEQYF. The CDR3 DNA follows: TGCGCCAGCAGCCAAACACAACTCGGGGGGCGGTACGAGCAGTACTTC. This chain joins TRBV4-3 and TRBJ2-7; the D gene is possibly TRBD2 (7 bases). The CDR3 has 16 amino acids. Germline V gives CDR1 LGHNA, CDR2 YSLEER. V was clipped by 2 bases and J by 4 bases, with 18 bases between them.